These T cell receptor beta chains were read from a single sample in a study of Ad26.COV2.S vaccination and SARS-CoV-2 variants. Libraries were prepared by immunoSEQ multiplex PCR; TCRdb keeps only in-frame clonotypes and omits some of them. Altogether some 290,000 clones are present, 70% to 90% being singletons, with the ten largest covering about 2.1%. Sample: peripheral blood, taken in a trial of Ad26.COV2.S vaccine versus placebo. These receptors were taken from a person between 18 and 65 years old who received the Ad26.COV2.S COVID-19 vaccine or a placebo. Both conserved end residues are part of each CDR3. A D gene is named only where the DNA matches it firmly. Expanded clones get a size class; other rows say once, few or many, or leave the size out.

cdr3_nt	cdr3_aa	d_call	clone_size	v_call	j_call
TGTGCCAGCAGCCCCCTGGCTTCTGGGGCCAACGTCCTGACTTTC	CASSPLASGANVLTF	NA	NA	TRBV3-1/TRBV3-2	TRBJ2-6
TGTGCCAGCTCACCGACGAATGAAAAACTGTTTTTT	CASSPTNEKLFF	NA	NA	TRBV18	TRBJ1-4
TGCGCCAGCAGCTTGGGGGAGGGGCAAGGTAATTCACCCCTCCACTTT	CASSLGEGQGNSPLHF	NA	NA	TRBV5-1	TRBJ1-6
TGTGCCAGTAGTGCACAGAGGCATGAGCAGTTCTTC	CASSAQRHEQFF	NA	NA	TRBV19	TRBJ2-1
TGTGCCAGCAGTTTACAGGGGACTGAAGCTTTCTTT	CASSLQGTEAFF	NA	NA	TRBV28	TRBJ1-1
TGTGCCAGCATAGGTTGGACTAGCACAGATACGCAGTATTTT	CASIGWTSTDTQYF	NA	NA	TRBV2	TRBJ2-3
TGCGCCAGCAGCCGGGGATTCACGGGGGACTACAATGAGCAGTTCTTC	CASSRGFTGDYNEQFF	NA	NA	TRBV4-1	TRBJ2-1
TGTGCCAGCAGCTCTACTTGGAGCTCCTACGAGCAGTACTTC	CASSSTWSSYEQYF	NA	few	TRBV7-6	TRBJ2-7
TGTGCCATCAGGGACACAGGGGGCGCTGAGAATGAGCAGTTCTTC	CAIRDTGGAENEQFF	TRBD1	NA	TRBV10-3	TRBJ2-1
TGCAGCGTTGAAGTTGGGACTCCTCGTGGGTATGGCTACACCTTC	CSVEVGTPRGYGYTF	NA	NA	TRBV29-1	TRBJ1-2
TGTGCCAGTCTCCCTCCGGGGGTTCGGTCTGGCTACACCTTC	CASLPPGVRSGYTF	NA	NA	TRBV6-5	TRBJ1-2
TGCGCCAGCAGCTTGGCAGGGGGCAACACTGAAGCTTTCTTT	CASSLAGGNTEAFF	TRBD1	NA	TRBV5-1	TRBJ1-1
TGTGCCAGCTCACAAAATAGCCCAGGGAGTGGCACTGAAGCTTTCTTT	CASSQNSPGSGTEAFF	NA	NA	TRBV18	TRBJ1-1
TGTGCCAGCAGCCCAGGACAGGGGGCCACCACCGGGGAGCTGTTTTTT	CASSPGQGATTGELFF	TRBD1	NA	TRBV7-9	TRBJ2-2
TGTGCCAGCAGCCCCCGGCCTGGGACGGAAGCTTTCTTT	CASSPRPGTEAFF	NA	NA	TRBV11-2	TRBJ1-1
TGCAGCGTTGAAGACTCCCGCCTAAGGGGTAACTATGGCTACACCTTC	CSVEDSRLRGNYGYTF	NA	few	TRBV29-1	TRBJ1-2
TGTGCCAGCAGTGAAGGTAACAATCAGCCCCAGCATTTT	CASSEGNNQPQHF	NA	NA	TRBV2	TRBJ1-5